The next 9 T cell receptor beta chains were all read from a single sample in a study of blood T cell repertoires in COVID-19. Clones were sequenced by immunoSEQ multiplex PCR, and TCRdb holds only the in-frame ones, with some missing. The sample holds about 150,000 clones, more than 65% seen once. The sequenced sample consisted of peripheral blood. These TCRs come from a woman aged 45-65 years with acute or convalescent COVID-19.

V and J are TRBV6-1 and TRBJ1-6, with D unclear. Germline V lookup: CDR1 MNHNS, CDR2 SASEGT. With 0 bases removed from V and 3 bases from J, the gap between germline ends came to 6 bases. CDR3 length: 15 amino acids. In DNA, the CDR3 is TGTGCCAGCAGTGAAGCGGCAGTCTATAATTCACCCCTCCACTTT. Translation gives CASSEAAVYNSPLHF.

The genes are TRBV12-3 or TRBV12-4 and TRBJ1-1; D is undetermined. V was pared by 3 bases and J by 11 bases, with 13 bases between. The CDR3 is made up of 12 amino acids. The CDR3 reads CASSFGVSRAFF. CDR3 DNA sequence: TGTGCCAGCAGTTTCGGGGTATCCAGGGCTTTCTTT.

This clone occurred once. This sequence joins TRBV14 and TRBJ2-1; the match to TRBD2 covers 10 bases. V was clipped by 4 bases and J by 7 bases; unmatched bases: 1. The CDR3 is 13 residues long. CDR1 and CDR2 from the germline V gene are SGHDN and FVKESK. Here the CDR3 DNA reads TGTGCCAGCAGCCGGGGACTAGCGAATGAGCAGTTCTTC. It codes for CASSRGLANEQFF.

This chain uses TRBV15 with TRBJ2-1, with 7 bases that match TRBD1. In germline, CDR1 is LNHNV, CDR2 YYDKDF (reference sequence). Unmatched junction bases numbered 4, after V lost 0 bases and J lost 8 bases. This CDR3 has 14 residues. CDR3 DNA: TGTGCCACCAGCAGAGATAGGGGGCGGGATGAGCAGTTCTTC. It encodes CATSRDRGRDEQFF.

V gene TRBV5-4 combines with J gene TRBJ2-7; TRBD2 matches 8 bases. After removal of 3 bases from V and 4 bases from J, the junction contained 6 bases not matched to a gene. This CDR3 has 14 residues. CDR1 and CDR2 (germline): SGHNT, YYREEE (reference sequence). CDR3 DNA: TGTGCCAGCAGCTCCGGGACTAGAACGTACGAGCAGTACTTC. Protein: CASSSGTRTYEQYF.

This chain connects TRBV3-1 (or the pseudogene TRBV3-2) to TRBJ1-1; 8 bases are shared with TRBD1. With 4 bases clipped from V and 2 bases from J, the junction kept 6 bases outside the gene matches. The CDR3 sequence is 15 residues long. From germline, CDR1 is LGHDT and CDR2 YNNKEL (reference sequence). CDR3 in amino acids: CASSPLGTGNTEAFF. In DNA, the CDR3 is TGTGCCAGCAGCCCGCTTGGGACAGGTAACACTGAAGCTTTCTTT.

In DNA form, the CDR3 reads TGTGCCAGCAGCCCAAACTACGAGCAGTACTTC. It encodes CASSPNYEQYF. The rearrangement links TRBV21-1 to TRBJ2-7; the D segment call TRBD1 is taken from the table without a DNA check. TRBV21-1 is noted as a pseudogene. This CDR3 has 11 residues.

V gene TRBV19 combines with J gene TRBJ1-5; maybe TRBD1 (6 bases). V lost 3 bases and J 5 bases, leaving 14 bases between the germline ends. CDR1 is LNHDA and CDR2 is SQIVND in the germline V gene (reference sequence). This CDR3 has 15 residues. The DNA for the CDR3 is TGTGCCAGTAGTATTAGACAGGTCTTTGATCAGCCCCAGCATTTT. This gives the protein CASSIRQVFDQPQHF.

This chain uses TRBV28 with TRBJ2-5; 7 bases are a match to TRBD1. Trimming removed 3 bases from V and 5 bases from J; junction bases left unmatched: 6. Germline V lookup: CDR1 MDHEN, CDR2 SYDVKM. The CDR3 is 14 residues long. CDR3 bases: TGTGCCAGCAGTTTTACTCGGACAGGCGAGACCCAGTACTTC. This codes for CASSFTRTGETQYF.